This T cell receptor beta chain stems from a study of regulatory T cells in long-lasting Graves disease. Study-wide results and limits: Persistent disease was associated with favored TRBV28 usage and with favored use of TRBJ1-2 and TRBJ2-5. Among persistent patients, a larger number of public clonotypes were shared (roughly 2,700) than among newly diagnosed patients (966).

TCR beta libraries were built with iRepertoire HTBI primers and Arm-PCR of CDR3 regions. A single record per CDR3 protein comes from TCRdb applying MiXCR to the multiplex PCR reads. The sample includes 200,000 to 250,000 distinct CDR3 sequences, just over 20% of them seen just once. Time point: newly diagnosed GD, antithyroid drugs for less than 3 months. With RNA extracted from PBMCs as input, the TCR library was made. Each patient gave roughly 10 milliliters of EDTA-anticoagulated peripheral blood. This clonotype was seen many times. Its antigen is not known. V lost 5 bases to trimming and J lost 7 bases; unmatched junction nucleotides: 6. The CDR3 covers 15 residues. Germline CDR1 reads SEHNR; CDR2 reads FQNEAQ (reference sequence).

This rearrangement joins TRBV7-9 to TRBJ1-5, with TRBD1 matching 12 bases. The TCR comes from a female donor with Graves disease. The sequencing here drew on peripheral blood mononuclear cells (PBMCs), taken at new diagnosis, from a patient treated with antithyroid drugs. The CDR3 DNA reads TGTGCCAGCAGCCCGGGGACAGGGGGCTACCAGCCCCAGCATTTT. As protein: CASSPGTGGYQPQHF. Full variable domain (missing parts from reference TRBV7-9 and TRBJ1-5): DTGVSQNPRHKITKRGQNVTFRCDPISEHNRLYWYRQTLGQGPEFLTYFQNEAQLEKSRLLSDRFSAERPKGSFSTLEIQRTEQGDSAMYLCASSPGTGGYQPQHFGDGTRLSIL.